This TCR beta chain was obtained from a study of cytomegalovirus exposure and HLA in healthy donors. Study findings and constraints: As was reported, the HLA-A and HLA-B alleles of most subjects were accurately predicted from TCR beta sequences.

Per germline, CDR1 SGHAT and CDR2 FQDESV (reference sequence). CDR3 length: 16 residues. J was trimmed by 6 bases and V by 1 base; bases with no gene match: 7. Use of 60 Vbeta and 13 Jbeta primers characterized the PCR. Assay used: immunoSEQ multiplex PCR; TCRdb lists only in-frame clones, some missing. The data show 160,000 or so clones, roughly 79% seen once. Regarding this clone: The antigen is undetermined.

The receptor's source is a woman in her thirties or forties in good health and CMV-seronegative. Sequences were obtained from PBMCs. This chain connects TRBV11-1 to TRBJ2-1, with 9 bases that match TRBD2. CDR3 sequence: CASSLDPGTSLNEQFF. The CDR3 region has the DNA TGTGCCAGCAGCTTAGACCCCGGGACTAGCCTCAATGAGCAGTTCTTC.